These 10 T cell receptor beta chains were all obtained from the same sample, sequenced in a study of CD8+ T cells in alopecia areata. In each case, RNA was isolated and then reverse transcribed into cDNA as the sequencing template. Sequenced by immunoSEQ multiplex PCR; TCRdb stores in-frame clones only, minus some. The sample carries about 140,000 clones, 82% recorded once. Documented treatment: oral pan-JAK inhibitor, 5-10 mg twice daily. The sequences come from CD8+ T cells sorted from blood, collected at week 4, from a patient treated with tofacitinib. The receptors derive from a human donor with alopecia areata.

CDR3 nucleotides: TGTGCCAGCAGCCAACAGGGGGTGAGGGAGACCCAGTACTTC. It encodes CASSQQGVRETQYF. The chain has TRBV7-2 and TRBJ2-5, with 8 bases that match TRBD1. J was trimmed by 5 bases and V by 5 bases; bases with no gene match: 7. The CDR3 runs 14 residues. The V gene's germline CDR1 is SGHTA and CDR2 FQGNSA.

The CDR3 reads CASSHATGSYEQYF. DNA of the CDR3: TGTGCCAGCAGCCATGCTACAGGGTCCTACGAGCAGTACTTC. The V and J genes are TRBV7-2 and TRBJ2-7; maybe TRBD1 (6 bases). V was cut by 5 bases and J by 1 base, with 12 bases left in between. The CDR3 spans 14 residues. The germline V gene has CDR1 SGHTA and CDR2 FQGNSA.

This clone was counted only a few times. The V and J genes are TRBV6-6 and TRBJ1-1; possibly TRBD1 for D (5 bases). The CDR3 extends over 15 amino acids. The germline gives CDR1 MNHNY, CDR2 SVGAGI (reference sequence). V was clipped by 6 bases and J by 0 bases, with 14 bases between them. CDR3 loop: CASSRPLGVNTEAFF. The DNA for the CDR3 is TGTGCCAGCAGCCGTCCTCTAGGGGTGAACACTGAAGCTTTCTTT.

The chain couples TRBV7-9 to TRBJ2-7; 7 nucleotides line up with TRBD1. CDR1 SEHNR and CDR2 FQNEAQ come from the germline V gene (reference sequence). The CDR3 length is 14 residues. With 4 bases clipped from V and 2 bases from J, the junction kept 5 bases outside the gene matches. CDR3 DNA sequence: TGTGCCAGCAGCTCTCGACAGGGCACCTACGAGCAGTACTTC. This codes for CASSSRQGTYEQYF.

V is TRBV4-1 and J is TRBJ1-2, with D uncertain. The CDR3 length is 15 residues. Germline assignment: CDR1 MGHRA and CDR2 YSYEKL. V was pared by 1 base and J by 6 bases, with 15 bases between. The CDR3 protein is CASSQAQTLRDGYTF. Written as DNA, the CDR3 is TGCGCCAGCAGCCAAGCTCAGACCCTACGTGATGGCTACACCTTC.

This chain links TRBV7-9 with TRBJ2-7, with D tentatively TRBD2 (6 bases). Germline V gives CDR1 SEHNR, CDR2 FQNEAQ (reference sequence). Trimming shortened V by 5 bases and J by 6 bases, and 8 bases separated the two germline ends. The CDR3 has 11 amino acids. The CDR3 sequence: CASSTGLEQYF. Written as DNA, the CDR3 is TGTGCCAGCAGCACGGGACTCGAGCAGTACTTC.

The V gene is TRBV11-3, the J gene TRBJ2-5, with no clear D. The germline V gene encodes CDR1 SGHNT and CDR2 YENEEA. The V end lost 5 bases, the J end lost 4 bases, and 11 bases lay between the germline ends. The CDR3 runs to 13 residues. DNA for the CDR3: TGTGCCAGCAGCCTAGGGCCCCGAGAGACCCAGTACTTC. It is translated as CASSLGPRETQYF.

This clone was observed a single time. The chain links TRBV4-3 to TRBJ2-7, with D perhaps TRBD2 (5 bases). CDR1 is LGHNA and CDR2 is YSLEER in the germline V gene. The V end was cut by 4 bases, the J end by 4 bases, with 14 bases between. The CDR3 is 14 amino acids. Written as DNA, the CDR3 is TGCGCCAGCAGCCTAGGGAGCGGCGATTACGAGCAGTACTTC. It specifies CASSLGSGDYEQYF.

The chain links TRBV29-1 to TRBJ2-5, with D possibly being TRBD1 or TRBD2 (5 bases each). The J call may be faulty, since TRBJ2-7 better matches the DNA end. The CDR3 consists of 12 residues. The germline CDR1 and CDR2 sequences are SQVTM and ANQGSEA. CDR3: CSARDGTYEQYF. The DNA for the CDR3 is TGCAGCGCCAGGGACGGAACCTACGAGCAGTACTTC.

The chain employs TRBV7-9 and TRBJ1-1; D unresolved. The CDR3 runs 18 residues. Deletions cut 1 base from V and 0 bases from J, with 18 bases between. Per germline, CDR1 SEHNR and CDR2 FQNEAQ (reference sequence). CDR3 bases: TGTGCCAGCAGCTTAGGGGGAGCCTCTACCTTTATGAACACTGAAGCTTTCTTT. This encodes CASSLGGASTFMNTEAFF.